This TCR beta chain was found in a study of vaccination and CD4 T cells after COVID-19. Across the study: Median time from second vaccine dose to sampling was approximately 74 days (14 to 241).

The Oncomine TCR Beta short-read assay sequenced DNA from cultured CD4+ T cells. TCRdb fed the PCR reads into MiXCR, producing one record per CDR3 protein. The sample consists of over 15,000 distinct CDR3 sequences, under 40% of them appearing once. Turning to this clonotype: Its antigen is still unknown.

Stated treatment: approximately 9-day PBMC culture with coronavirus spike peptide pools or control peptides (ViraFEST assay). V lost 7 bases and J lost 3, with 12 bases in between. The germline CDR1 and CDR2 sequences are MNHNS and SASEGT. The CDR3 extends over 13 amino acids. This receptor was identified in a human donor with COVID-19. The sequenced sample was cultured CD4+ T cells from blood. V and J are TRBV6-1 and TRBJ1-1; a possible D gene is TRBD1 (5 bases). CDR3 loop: CASNSQGYTEAFF. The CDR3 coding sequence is TGTGCCAGCAATTCCCAGGGTTACACTGAAGCTTTCTTT.